The 14 T cell receptor beta chains in this list originate from one sample, sequenced in a study of shared clonotypes between healthy human individuals. Assay: immunoSEQ multiplex PCR; the TCRdb copy retains only in-frame clones and omits some. The sample records approximately 1.9 million clones, just under 95% being singletons. Naive CD8 isolation took CD45RO-negative cells positively selected for CCR7 and excluded terminally differentiated effector memory CD45RA+ cells. Specimen: naive CD8+ T cells from PBMCs. The receptors stem from a man between 18 and 29 years old in good health. Some clones in this sample may be carry-over from other donors' samples.

The V call is TRBV4-1, the J call TRBJ2-7; TRBD1 might be the D (5 bases). The germline V and J ends were trimmed by 0 bases and 3 bases, with 12 bases remaining between them. CDR1 is MGHRA and CDR2 is YSYEKL in the germline V gene. This CDR3 is built from 15 residues. In nucleotides, the CDR3 is TGCGCCAGCAGCCAAGATTGGGGCCTCGGCTACGAGCAGTACTTC. It translates to CASSQDWGLGYEQYF.

The rearrangement joins TRBV5-1 to TRBJ2-1; either TRBD1 or TRBD2 may fit D (6 bases each). The length of the CDR3 is 14 residues. Trimming removed 2 bases from V and 4 bases from J, with 10 bases in between. The germline gives CDR1 SGHRS, CDR2 YFSETQ. The CDR3 region is CASSFGGQYNEQFF. The CDR3 DNA follows: TGCGCCAGCAGCTTTGGGGGGCAATACAATGAGCAGTTCTTC. The entire variable domain, with the rest obtained from reference TRBV5-1 and TRBJ2-1, is as follows: KAGVTQTPRYLIKTRGQQVTLSCSPISGHRSVSWYQQTPGQGLQFLFEYFSETQRNKGNFPGRFSGRQFSNSRSEMNVSTLELGDSALYLCASSFGGQYNEQFFGPGTRLTVL.

The rearrangement uses TRBV29-1 and TRBJ2-1; 12 bases are a match to TRBD2. The CDR3 length is 16 residues. Germline values: CDR1 SQVTM, CDR2 ANQGSEA. J lost 7 bases, V lost 4 bases, and 11 bases had no gene match. CDR3 residues: CSVVGTSGPRGNEQFF. CDR3 sequence (DNA): TGCAGCGTTGTTGGGACTAGCGGGCCCCGGGGGAATGAGCAGTTCTTC.

CDR3 DNA sequence: TGTGCCAGTGTGGAGAGGGTCGGCAATCAGCCCCAGCATTTT. Translated, it gives CASVERVGNQPQHF. V and J are TRBV19 and TRBJ1-5; D is undetermined. Germline V gives CDR1 LNHDA, CDR2 SQIVND (reference sequence). The V end lost 8 bases, the J end lost 2 bases, and 13 bases lay between the germline ends. The CDR3 length is 14 residues. The whole variable domain, filled in from reference TRBV19 and TRBJ1-5, reads DGGITQSPKYLFRKEGQNVTLSCEQNLNHDAMYWYRQDPGQGLRLIYYSQIVNDFQKGDIAEGYSVSREKKESFPLTVTSAQKNPTAFYLCASVERVGNQPQHFGDGTRLSIL.

The J gene is TRBJ1-4, the V gene TRBV4-1; D may be TRBD1 (6 bases). Germline values: CDR1 MGHRA, CDR2 YSYEKL. The CDR3 is made up of 15 amino acids. Trimming shortened V by 0 bases and J by 5 bases, and 10 bases separated the two germline ends. The CDR3 here is CASSQDRGMNEKLFF. The CDR3 DNA sequence: TGCGCCAGCAGCCAAGACAGGGGAATGAATGAAAAACTGTTTTTT.

The chain joins TRBV4-2 to TRBJ2-5, with 7 bases matching TRBD2. The CDR3 loop spans 20 amino acids. Trimming removed 2 bases from V and 7 bases from J; junction bases left unmatched: 25. From germline, CDR1 is LGHNA and CDR2 YNFKEQ. The DNA of the CDR3 is TGTGCCAGCAGCCAATCCCCCCGGGGGGAGGGGCTTTTGGCTTTCGGGACCCAGTACTTC. Protein product: CASSQSPRGEGLLAFGTQYF.

The genes are TRBV28 and TRBJ2-5; D unclear. V shed 2 bases and J shed 2 bases, with 9 bases lying between them. The V gene's germline CDR1 is MDHEN and CDR2 SYDVKM. This CDR3 contains 14 residues. The CDR3 region is CASSLPAVQETQYF. The CDR3 DNA sequence: TGTGCCAGCAGTTTACCGGCGGTACAAGAGACCCAGTACTTC.

This sequence joins TRBV4-3 and TRBJ2-2, with TRBD2 as a possible D gene (7 bases). V lost 4 bases, J lost 4 bases, and 16 bases lay in between. The CDR3 totals 16 residues. Germline V gene data show CDR1 as LGHNA and CDR2 as YSLEER. CDR3 sequence reads: CASSLLGGTITGELFF. CDR3 DNA: TGCGCCAGCAGCCTCCTAGGGGGGACTATCACCGGGGAGCTGTTTTTT.

This rearrangement joins TRBV28 to TRBJ1-3, with D maybe TRBD1 (5 bases). V shed 3 bases and J shed 3 bases, with 9 bases lying between them. CDR1 and CDR2 from the germline V gene are MDHEN and SYDVKM. The CDR3 covers 14 residues. This CDR3 is CASSLWGNGNTIYF. The DNA of the CDR3 is TGTGCCAGCAGTTTGTGGGGGAATGGAAACACCATATATTTT.

The V gene is TRBV7-9, the J gene TRBJ2-3; D tentatively fits TRBD1 or TRBD2 (5 bases each). CDR1 is SEHNR, CDR2 FQNEAQ, per germline (reference sequence). Deletions cut 4 bases from V and 5 bases from J, with 22 bases between. The CDR3 is 17 residues long. CDR3 residues: CASSSPMGRGYGDTQYF. DNA of the CDR3: TGTGCCAGCAGCTCACCCATGGGACGGGGATATGGAGATACGCAGTATTTT.

V and J are TRBV27 and TRBJ2-2; D is ambiguous. Germline V CDR1 and CDR2: MNHEY, SMNVEV (reference sequence). The CDR3 runs to 14 residues. V lost 2 bases and J lost 5, with 9 bases in between. CDR3 coding DNA: TGTGCCAGCAGTTTAATCCTTAGGACCGGGGAGCTGTTTTTT. Its translation is CASSLILRTGELFF.

Concerning this clone: The same CDR3 arises from other DNA sequences in this sample as well. The chain combines TRBV9 with TRBJ2-1, with D possibly being TRBD2 (6 bases). V was cut by 0 bases and J by 1 base, with 8 bases left in between. The CDR3 is made up of 15 amino acids. Germline V gene data show CDR1 as SGDLS and CDR2 as YYNGEE. The CDR3 coding sequence is TGTGCCAGCAGCGTAGACGGGAGATCCTACAATGAGCAGTTCTTC. Amino acid sequence: CASSVDGRSYNEQFF.

The gene calls are TRBV19 and TRBJ2-7, with a tentative D call TRBD2 (6 bases). This CDR3 spans 14 amino acids. Germline V gene sequence: CDR1 LNHDA, CDR2 SQIVND (reference sequence). Between the trimmed V and J ends, which lost 3 bases and 5 bases, there was a span of 14 bases. CDR3 in amino acids: CASSISGGAHEQYF. The CDR3 DNA follows: TGTGCCAGTAGTATCTCCGGGGGAGCACACGAGCAGTACTTC.

The V call is TRBV28, the J call TRBJ2-3, with D unresolved. Trimming shortened V by 3 bases and J by 6 bases, and 13 bases separated the two germline ends. Germline CDR1 reads MDHEN; CDR2 reads SYDVKM. The CDR3 sequence is 14 residues long. CDR3 bases: TGTGCCAGCAGTTTGACCTCCTCGTCGGATACGCAGTATTTT. Its translation is CASSLTSSSDTQYF. Complete variable domain (other parts from reference TRBV28 and TRBJ2-3): DVKVTQSSRYLVKRTGEKVFLECVQDMDHENMFWYRQDPGLGLRLIYFSYDVKMKEKGDIPEGYSVSREKKERFSLILESASTNQTSMYLCASSLTSSSDTQYFGPGTRLTVL.